This TCR beta chain was sequenced for a study of shared clonotypes between healthy human individuals. The CDR3 is 14 residues long. The V and J ends lost 6 bases and 4 bases respectively, with 16 bases between them. CDR1 and CDR2 from the germline V gene are MNHNS and SASEGT. As defined, naive CD8 cells were CD45RO-negative and positively selected for CCR7, with terminally differentiated effector memory CD45RA+ cells excluded. Assay runs were performed at deep level. Clones were sequenced by immunoSEQ multiplex PCR, and TCRdb holds only the in-frame ones, with some missing. The data hold about 2 million clones, with approximately 94% observed a single time.

This chain connects TRBV6-1 to TRBJ2-7, with a tentative D call TRBD1 (8 bases). This clonotype was obtained from a man between 18 and 35 years old in good health. Sequenced: naive CD8+ T cells sorted from blood. Here the CDR3 DNA reads TGTGCCAGCAGAGGAGGACAGGGAGGGTACGAGCAGTACTTC. Translating it yields CASRGGQGGYEQYF.